The clone carrying this TCR beta chain came up once. Assay used: immunoSEQ multiplex PCR; TCRdb lists only in-frame clones, some missing. The sample contains about 610,000 clones, 70% to 90% of which appear only once. The V end was cut by 10 bases, the J end by 5 bases, with 14 bases between. Germline CDR1 reads MNHNS; CDR2 reads SASEGT. The CDR3 length is 12 residues. This sample was taken from a study of shared T cell receptors in the human thymus. These data are also associated with another study on human thymus T cells. From that paper: Obtained as resections during corrective heart surgery, the thymus tissue was then studied. Gene usage for V and J segments appeared biased in thymic and blood repertoires. Related reports documented highly overlapping thymic repertoires among unrelated individuals.

This TCR derives from a boy under two years old with a congenital heart defect. The rearrangement joins TRBV6-1 to TRBJ1-1; TRBD1 might be the D (6 bases). The sequenced sample consisted of thymocytes. The CDR3 loop reads CATEGGRTEAFF. CDR3 DNA sequence: TGTGCCACCGAAGGGGGACGGACTGAAGCTTTCTTT.